This is a list of T cell receptor beta chains from one sample in a study of tumor-infiltrating lymphocytes in localized non-small cell lung cancer. TCRdb keeps only in-frame clones here, not all; method: immunoSEQ multiplex PCR. The data contain over 7,500 clones, around four fifths of them singletons. Sequenced input: uninvolved lung tissue not adjacent to the tumor. The receptors were gathered from a human donor with non-small cell lung cancer. CDR3s include the opening cysteine and the closing phenylalanine or tryptophan. A D gene is named only where the DNA matches it firmly. For some rows the clone size is stated as once, few or many, or as a class when expanded; others skip it.

D gene	clone size	V gene	J gene	CDR3 protein	CDR3 DNA
.	.	TRBV19	TRBJ1-5	CASSIRAGGNQPQHF	TGTGCCAGTAGTATAAGGGCCGGTGGCAATCAGCCCCAGCATTTT
TRBD1	.	TRBV29-1	TRBJ2-1	CSVKNGQALHNEQFF	TGCAGCGTTAAGAACGGACAGGCCCTGCACAATGAGCAGTTCTTC
.	.	TRBV5-4	TRBJ2-2	CASSATTVNTGELFF	TGTGCCAGCAGCGCTACCACGGTGAACACCGGGGAGCTGTTTTTT
.	.	TRBV29-1	TRBJ2-1	CSAPDSTNFNEQFF	TGCAGCGCCCCGGACAGTACGAACTTCAATGAGCAGTTCTTC
TRBD1	.	TRBV27	TRBJ1-3	CASSDREEGGNTIYF	TGTGCCAGCAGTGACAGGGAAGAGGGTGGAAACACCATATATTTT
TRBD1	.	TRBV4-3	TRBJ2-1	CASSQDTGGNYNEQFF	TGCGCCAGCAGCCAAGATACAGGGGGGAACTACAATGAGCAGTTCTTC
.	.	TRBV5-8	TRBJ2-7	CASSWTRGGQYF	TGTGCCAGCAGCTGGACCCGTGGGGGGCAGTACTTC
TRBD2	.	TRBV5-1	TRBJ2-5	CASSKGSGGKETQYF	TGCGCCAGCAGCAAGGGTAGCGGGGGGAAAGAGACCCAGTACTTC
.	.	TRBV30	TRBJ2-1	CAWSVLQVNEQFF	TGTGCCTGGAGTGTACTCCAGGTCAATGAGCAGTTCTTC
TRBD1	.	TRBV5-1	TRBJ1-6	CASSLAGTDNSPLHF	TGCGCCAGCAGCTTGGCCGGGACAGATAATTCACCCCTCCACTTT
.	few	TRBV11-2	TRBJ1-2	CASSSNFGYGYTF	TGTGCCAGCAGCTCCAACTTCGGCTATGGCTACACCTTC
.	.	TRBV28	TRBJ1-5	CASSPGSGRAGQPQHF	TGTGCCAGCAGCCCCGGGTCAGGGCGGGCAGGTCAGCCCCAGCATTTT
.	.	TRBV30	TRBJ2-2	CAWRDGQYANTGELFF	TGTGCCTGGAGGGATGGACAGTACGCGAACACCGGGGAGCTGTTTTTT
.	.	TRBV4-3	TRBJ2-3	CASSVNRGGGTDTQYF	TGCGCCAGCAGCGTGAATCGGGGCGGGGGCACAGATACGCAGTATTTT
.	.	TRBV7-7	TRBJ2-2	CASSLVGSGTGELFF	TGTGCTAGCAGCTTAGTCGGGAGTGGCACCGGGGAGCTGTTTTTT
.	.	TRBV7-2	TRBJ2-1	CAGSFSGTSYNEQFF	TGTGCCGGCAGCTTTTCTGGGACGTCCTACAATGAGCAGTTCTTC
.	.	TRBV6-1	TRBJ2-3	CASSEALDTQYF	TGTGCCAGCAGTGAAGCGCTGGATACGCAGTATTTT
.	.	TRBV5-8	TRBJ1-1	CASSFFSRPRQAEAFF	TGTGCCAGCAGCTTTTTTAGCCGCCCCCGACAGGCTGAAGCTTTCTTT
.	once	TRBV6-6	TRBJ2-2	CASSQRQEVGELFF	TGTGCCAGCTCACAGCGACAGGAGGTCGGGGAGCTGTTTTTT
.	.	TRBV19	TRBJ2-7	CASSLGRGSYEQYF	TGTGCCAGTAGCCTCGGACGGGGCTCCTACGAGCAGTACTTC
.	once	TRBV4-3	TRBJ2-6	CASSQVEGTGANVLTF	TGCGCCAGCAGCCAAGTTGAGGGAACTGGGGCCAACGTCCTGACTTTC
TRBD2	.	TRBV4-2	TRBJ2-5	CASSQLAGAIQETQYF	TGTGCCAGCAGCCAGTTAGCGGGGGCGATCCAAGAGACCCAGTACTTC
TRBD1	.	TRBV7-2	TRBJ1-4	CASSLGGQGGNEKLFF	TGTGCCAGCAGCTTAGGGGGACAGGGGGGTAATGAAAAACTGTTTTTT
TRBD2	.	TRBV6-5	TRBJ2-7	CASRLEREGPYEQYF	TGTGCCAGCAGACTGGAGCGGGAGGGCCCCTACGAGCAGTACTTC
TRBD2	.	TRBV4-3	TRBJ2-3	CASSQVGTSRDTQYF	TGCGCCAGCAGCCAAGTGGGGACTAGCCGGGATACGCAGTATTTT
.	.	TRBV7-9	TRBJ1-4	CASSLAWGGADPSEKLFF	TGTGCCAGCAGCTTAGCTTGGGGGGGCGCGGATCCCTCTGAAAAACTGTTTTTT
TRBD1	.	TRBV19	TRBJ1-2	CASSMGTEIYGYTF	TGTGCCAGTAGTATGGGGACAGAGATCTATGGCTACACCTTC
TRBD1	few	TRBV5-1	TRBJ2-2	CASSRDRPNTGELFF	TGCGCCAGCAGCCGGGACAGGCCTAACACCGGGGAGCTGTTTTTT
.	.	TRBV7-8	TRBJ1-5	CASSSPGTHQPQHF	TGTGCCAGCAGCTCTCCGGGTACTCATCAGCCCCAGCATTTT
TRBD1	.	TRBV7-2	TRBJ1-4	CASSAGTGREKLFF	TGTGCCAGCAGCGCCGGGACAGGGCGGGAAAAACTGTTTTTT
.	.	TRBV5-1	TRBJ2-1	CASSFRGEPDNEQFF	TGCGCCAGCAGCTTCCGGGGCGAACCAGACAATGAGCAGTTCTTC
.	few	TRBV18	TRBJ2-5	CASSRGAKLETQYF	TGTGCCAGCTCACGCGGAGCCAAGTTGGAGACCCAGTACTTC
.	.	TRBV4-3	TRBJ1-1	CASSRTFLGNTEAFF	TGCGCCAGCAGCCGCACGTTCCTGGGGAACACTGAAGCTTTCTTT
.	once	TRBV5-8	TRBJ2-7	CASSLVRDNPYEQYF	TGTGCCAGCAGCTTGGTGCGGGACAACCCCTACGAGCAGTACTTC
.	.	TRBV30	TRBJ2-3	CAWSVALAHADTQYF	TGTGCCTGGAGTGTAGCACTAGCCCATGCAGATACGCAGTATTTT
.	.	TRBV5-1	TRBJ1-1	CASSTGRKGLIVPSASMNTEAFF	TGCGCCAGCAGCACGGGACGCAAGGGCCTGATAGTTCCCTCCGCCTCCATGAACACTGAAGCTTTCTTT
.	.	TRBV28	TRBJ1-5	CALGGQGIQPQHF	TGTGCTCTTGGGGGGCAGGGAATTCAGCCCCAGCATTTT
TRBD1	.	TRBV6-6	TRBJ2-2	CASILGTDYNTGELFF	TGTGCCAGCATCCTCGGGACAGATTATAACACCGGGGAGCTGTTTTTT
TRBD2	.	TRBV4-2	TRBJ2-7	CASSQDSSGSMYEQYF	TGTGCCAGCAGCCAAGATTCTAGCGGGAGTATGTACGAGCAGTACTTC
.	.	TRBV6-6	TRBJ1-2	CASSPSDLESGYTF	TGTGCCAGCAGCCCCTCGGATTTGGAGAGTGGCTACACCTTC
.	.	TRBV20-1	TRBJ2-5	CSARKQETQYF	TGCAGTGCAAGAAAACAAGAGACCCAGTACTTC
TRBD1	.	TRBV6-5	TRBJ1-2	CASRRDSSYGYTF	TGTGCCAGCAGAAGGGACAGTTCTTATGGCTACACCTTC
.	.	TRBV28	TRBJ1-5	CASSSVGAYQPQHF	TGTGCCAGCAGTTCTGTGGGGGCCTATCAGCCCCAGCATTTT
TRBD2	.	TRBV4-2	TRBJ2-5	CASKGLAGGLETQYF	TGTGCCAGCAAAGGGCTAGCGGGAGGTCTAGAGACCCAGTACTTC
TRBD1	.	TRBV6-4	TRBJ2-1	CASSGTPGQGDNEQFF	TGTGCCAGCAGCGGGACCCCGGGACAGGGAGACAATGAGCAGTTCTTC
.	.	TRBV19	TRBJ1-3	CASSIGSGVGNTIYF	TGTGCCAGTAGTATAGGATCCGGGGTCGGAAACACCATATATTTT
TRBD2	.	TRBV4-3	TRBJ2-7	CASSQAPGLAASYEQYF	TGCGCCAGCAGCCAAGCCCCCGGACTAGCGGCCTCCTACGAGCAGTACTTC
TRBD1	once	TRBV2	TRBJ2-1	CASSEAGTGSSYNEQFF	TGTGCCAGCAGTGAAGCGGGGACAGGGAGCTCCTACAATGAGCAGTTCTTC
.	.	TRBV15	TRBJ2-1	CATSRDLALSYNEQFF	TGTGCCACCAGCAGAGATCTAGCCCTCTCCTACAATGAGCAGTTCTTC
TRBD2	.	TRBV4-2	TRBJ2-2	CASSQEFLAGRTGELFF	TGTGCCAGCAGCCAAGAGTTCCTAGCGGGACGCACCGGGGAGCTGTTTTTT
.	once	TRBV7-9	TRBJ1-1	CASSLGGAEAFF	TGTGCCAGCAGCTTAGGCGGGGCTGAAGCTTTCTTT
TRBD1	few	TRBV5-4	TRBJ1-2	CASSPATGGARGYTF	TGTGCCAGCAGCCCGGCGACAGGGGGCGCTCGTGGCTACACCTTC
TRBD1	few	TRBV29-1	TRBJ1-4	CSGAVQGGTNEKLFF	TGCAGCGGAGCGGTACAGGGGGGCACTAATGAAAAACTGTTTTTT
TRBD1	.	TRBV29-1	TRBJ2-7	CSVEGGGRTGRAYEQYF	TGCAGCGTTGAAGGAGGCGGGCGGACAGGGCGTGCCTACGAGCAGTACTTC
TRBD2	.	TRBV27	TRBJ2-2	CASSPTRTAPGTSGNTGELFF	TGTGCCAGCAGTCCGACACGGACAGCTCCCGGGACTAGCGGAAACACCGGGGAGCTGTTTTTT